These T cell receptor beta chains were read from a single sample in a study of cytomegalovirus exposure and HLA in healthy donors. Profiling relied on immunoSEQ multiplex PCR, and the TCRdb table lists in-frame clones only, not all of them. Its table records approximately 60,000 clones. Sequencing used PBMCs. The source is a man aged 30-40 years in good health and CMV-seropositive. Each CDR3 is given with its conserved first and last residue.

cdr3_length	v_call	j_call	cdr3_aa
15	TRBV27	TRBJ1-2	CASSLFQGATYGYTF
12	TRBV9	TRBJ1-3	CASSVDGNTIYF
17	TRBV18	TRBJ2-3	CASSLGLAGGWTDTQYF
15	TRBV4-1	TRBJ2-7	CASSPGQGAAYEQYF
13	TRBV19	TRBJ1-1	CASKTGQLTEAFF
14	TRBV25-1	TRBJ1-1	CAASTGAQNTEAFF
13	TRBV30	TRBJ2-7	CAWRKQTLYEQYF
14	TRBV30	TRBJ1-3	CAWGTGSTGNTIYF
16	TRBV7-6	TRBJ2-5	CASSLARLAGVRTQYF
18	TRBV19	TRBJ2-1	CASTLSGLAGVGPNEQFF
11	TRBV2	TRBJ1-1	CARYVNTEAFF
14	TRBV18	TRBJ1-5	CASSPGVSNQPQHF
14	TRBV6-1	TRBJ1-2	CASSEIGQGAGYTF
15	TRBV6-5	TRBJ1-5	CASSYSSTQRQPQHF
15	TRBV6-4	TRBJ2-3	CASSDGAGGADTQYF
14	TRBV7-7	TRBJ2-5	CASSQTGARETQYF
15	TRBV4-1	TRBJ2-7	CASSLRVTGGLEQYF
15	TRBV6-4	TRBJ2-3	CASSDSGVGADTQYF
14	TRBV7-9	TRBJ2-3	CASSPPWSADTQYF
14	TRBV6-5	TRBJ2-7	CASSADRGFDEQYF
16	TRBV5-1	TRBJ1-6	CASSLDRLRGNSPLHF
17	TRBV11-3	TRBJ1-1	CASSLDRQGEAPTEAFF
14	TRBV5-6	TRBJ2-7	CASSWDRTSYEQYF
15	TRBV11-2	TRBJ1-5	CASSSTGGFHQPQHF
15	TRBV12-2	TRBJ2-7	CASRPRVKGTYEQYF
17	TRBV18	TRBJ2-5	CASSPPFSGGGGETQYF
15	TRBV9	TRBJ2-7	CASSVGTSGSYEQYF
15	TRBV6-5	TRBJ2-7	CASSPRQGRTYEQYF
17	TRBV7-9	TRBJ2-2	CASKGGGNPPNTGELFF
17	TRBV5-1	TRBJ1-5	CASSDGTGGASNQPQHF
17	TRBV10-3	TRBJ2-7	CAARAAVGGGGTYEQYF